The T cell receptor beta chain described here comes from a study of shared clonotypes between healthy human individuals (dated by TCRdb to between 2020 and 2021). In terms of the full investigation: The cohort comprised a couple of women and three men aged 18 to 49 years. For each donor, three plates each were used for CD4 naive and CD4 memory, two plates were used for CD8 naive, and one plate was used for CD8 memory. The study deeply sequenced blood TCR repertoires of five healthy adults to estimate repertoire size and the extent of clonotype sharing between individuals. To increase sequencing depth and limit assay-specific biases, TCR repertoire library preparation and sequencing were carried out by different laboratories using diverse techniques. Per donor, leukapheresis produced somewhere between about 0.8 and 9 billion PBMCs. Overall study outcomes, separate from this receptor: Naive subsets generally had larger estimated clonotype richness than memory subsets. Rarefaction of sorted-subset datasets indicated incomplete sequencing despite the large sequencing depth. Only blood was sampled, and tissue TCR repertoires likely differ from those in blood. Based on pairwise subsampling, the degree of clonotype sharing among donors was expected to be affected by sequencing depth. When a handful of donors were compared, the shared fraction of clonotypes was around 4.6% for naive CD4, over 3% for naive CD8, 2% to 2.5% for memory CD4, and 0.4% for memory CD8. Higher generation probabilities were observed for clonotypes shared by all four sorted-subset donors than for non-shared clonotypes. The genetic and exposure-history diversity represented was limited by the small number of donors.

TCR CDR3 regions were amplified from genomic DNA by multiplex PCR using the deep immunoSEQ assay. Extracted genomic DNA from each cell subset was distributed evenly across all wells of several immunoSEQ 96-well plates, and each plate was treated as a replicate. For sorted subsets, roughly 200 ng genomic DNA, equal to tens of thousands of T cell genomes, was loaded into each replicate PCR. Purified libraries were measured with a Qubit 3.0 fluorometer, size-checked on a Bioanalyzer 2100, and measured again with the KAPA Library Quantification kit. Each immunoSEQ 96-well plate was sequenced on its own single-read 150-cycle Illumina NextSeq 550 flow cell. The published analysis was carried out like this. The immunoSEQ output contained only junctional sequences without quality scores, so filtering could not match that applied to full-length reads. To assign V/J genes and CDR3, sequences were annotated against IMGT germline references using PyIR, a Python wrapper for IgBLAST v1.9. Any read was removed if the V/J assignment was weak (E-value above 1e-6), the CDR3 was missing, or the read contained stop codons, out-of-frame junctions, or ambiguous translated residues. V3J clonotypes were defined as sequences sharing an identical inferred V gene, J gene, and CDR3 amino acid sequence. Percentage overlap between repertoires was computed as shared unique clonotypes divided by the size of the smaller repertoire. Repertoire richness was assessed with RTK rarefaction, the Chao1 estimator, and Recon v2.1 estimates of unobserved clonotypes. Generation probabilities were computed with OLGA for all TCRbeta clonotypes obtained by the gDNA method from a handful of donors. In TCRdb, the immuneACCESS table is reduced to in-frame sequences with V and J assigned. These tables do not hold every clone; where another copy was compared, an unresolved V gene accounts for under half, and the others remain unexplained. V and J calls and clone size are those listed in that table; D and trimming were worked out from the DNA. In this sample the table shows approximately 2.1 million clones, over 90% of which occur a single time. The ten largest clones represent 0.3% to 0.4% of the sample.

To note about this clone: No antigen is known for it. No much larger clone exists at a distance of one base, and base qualities are not known.

The trim is 3 bases for V and 4 bases for J, with a gap of 12 bases between the germline ends. The CDR3 has 14 amino acids, counting the end cysteine and phenylalanine. Only the CDR3 DNA stays, 42 bases, in frame from base 1. From the germline V gene, CDR1 is SGHRS and CDR2 is YFSETQ. Donors were healthy HIV-negative adults with no recently reported acute infections or vaccinations. Every donor was a Caucasian adult living in Nashville, Tennessee, USA. CD4+ T cells were enriched by magnetic negative selection; naive cells were then positively selected on CD45RA, and the negative fraction formed the memory subset. After blood collection by leukapheresis, PBMCs were isolated using Ficoll-Histopaque density gradient centrifugation and then cryopreserved in the vapor phase of liquid nitrogen. Analytical flow cytometry was used to check the purity and quantity of every magnetically sorted T cell population. Genomic DNA was isolated from each sorted fraction and quantified by UV absorbance on a Nanodrop 2000c.

This clonotype originated in a man aged 18 to 30 in good health. Some clones in this sample may be carry-over from other donors' samples. Sequenced: naive CD4+ T cells from PBMCs. The cell subset or site label on this specimen signifies: CD45RA+ positively selected. The V and J segments used are TRBV5-1 and TRBJ2-3, and TRBD2 may be the D gene, going by 6 matching bases. The base sequence is TGCGCCAGCAGCTACACCTCGGGGGCAGATACGCAGTATTTT. Translated, it gives CASSYTSGADTQYF.